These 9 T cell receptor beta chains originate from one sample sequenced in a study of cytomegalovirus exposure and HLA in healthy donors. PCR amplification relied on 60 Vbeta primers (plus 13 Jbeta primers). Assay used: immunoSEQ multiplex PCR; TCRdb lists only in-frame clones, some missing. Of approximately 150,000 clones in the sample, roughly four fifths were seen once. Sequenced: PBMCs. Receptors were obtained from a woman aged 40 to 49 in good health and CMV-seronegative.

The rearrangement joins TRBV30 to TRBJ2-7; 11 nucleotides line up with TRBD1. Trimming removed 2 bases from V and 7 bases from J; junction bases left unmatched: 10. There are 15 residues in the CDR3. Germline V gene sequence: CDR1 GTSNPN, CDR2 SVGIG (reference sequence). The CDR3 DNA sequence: TGTGCCTGGAGTACCGGGACAGGGGGATGGAAGGAGCAGTACTTC. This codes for CAWSTGTGGWKEQYF.

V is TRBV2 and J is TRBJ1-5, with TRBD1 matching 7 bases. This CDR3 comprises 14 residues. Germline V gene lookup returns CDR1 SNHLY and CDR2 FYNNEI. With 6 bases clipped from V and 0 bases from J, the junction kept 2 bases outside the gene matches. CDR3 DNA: TGTGCCAGCAGGGGACAGATTAGCAATCAGCCCCAGCATTTT. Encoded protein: CASRGQISNQPQHF. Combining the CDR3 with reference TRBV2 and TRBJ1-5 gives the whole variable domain EPEVTQTPSHQVTQMGQEVILRCVPISNHLYFYWYRQILGQKVEFLVSFYNNEISEKSEIFDDQFSVERPDGSNFTLKIRSTKLEDSAMYFCASRGQISNQPQHFGDGTRLSIL.

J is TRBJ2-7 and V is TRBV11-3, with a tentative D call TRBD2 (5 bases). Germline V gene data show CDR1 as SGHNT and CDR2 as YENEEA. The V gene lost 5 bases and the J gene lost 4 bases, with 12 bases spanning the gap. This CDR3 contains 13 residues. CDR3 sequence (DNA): TGTGCCAGCAGCGCGGGTCTTACTTACGAGCAGTACTTC. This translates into CASSAGLTYEQYF.

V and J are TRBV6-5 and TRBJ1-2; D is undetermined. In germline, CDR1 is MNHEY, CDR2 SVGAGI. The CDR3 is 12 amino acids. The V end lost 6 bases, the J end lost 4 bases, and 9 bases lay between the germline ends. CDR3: CASSRPGYGYTF. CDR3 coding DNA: TGTGCCAGCAGCCGTCCCGGCTATGGCTACACCTTC.

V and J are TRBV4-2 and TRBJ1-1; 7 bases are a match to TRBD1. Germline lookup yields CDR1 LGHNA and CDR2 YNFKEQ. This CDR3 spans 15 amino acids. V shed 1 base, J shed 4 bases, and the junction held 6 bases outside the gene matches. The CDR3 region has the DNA TGTGCCAGCAGCCAAGGCTTGCCAGGGGGCACTGAAGCTTTCTTT. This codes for CASSQGLPGGTEAFF.

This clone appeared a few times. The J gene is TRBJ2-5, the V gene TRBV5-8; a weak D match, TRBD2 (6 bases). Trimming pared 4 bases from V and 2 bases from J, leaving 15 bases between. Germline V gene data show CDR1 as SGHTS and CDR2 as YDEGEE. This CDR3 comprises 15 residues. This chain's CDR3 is CASSALLAVQETQYF. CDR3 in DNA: TGTGCCAGCAGCGCCCTACTAGCAGTACAAGAGACCCAGTACTTC.

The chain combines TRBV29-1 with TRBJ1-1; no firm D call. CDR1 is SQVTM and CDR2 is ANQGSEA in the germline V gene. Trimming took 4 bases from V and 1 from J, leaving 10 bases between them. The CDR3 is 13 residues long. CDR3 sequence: CSVGVGANTEAFF. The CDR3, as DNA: TGCAGCGTTGGAGTGGGCGCGAACACTGAAGCTTTCTTT. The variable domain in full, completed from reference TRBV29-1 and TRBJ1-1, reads SAVISQKPSRDICQRGTSLTIQCQVDSQVTMMFWYRQQPGQSLTLIATANQGSEATYESGFVIDKFPISRPNLTFSTLTVSNMSPEDSSIYLCSVGVGANTEAFFGQGTRLTVV.

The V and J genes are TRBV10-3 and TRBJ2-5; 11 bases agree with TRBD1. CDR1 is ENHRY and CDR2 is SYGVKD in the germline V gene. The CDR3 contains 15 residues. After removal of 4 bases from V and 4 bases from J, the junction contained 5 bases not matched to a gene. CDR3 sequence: CAISVSDRGRETQYF. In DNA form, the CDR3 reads TGTGCCATCAGTGTATCGGACAGGGGGCGAGAGACCCAGTACTTC.

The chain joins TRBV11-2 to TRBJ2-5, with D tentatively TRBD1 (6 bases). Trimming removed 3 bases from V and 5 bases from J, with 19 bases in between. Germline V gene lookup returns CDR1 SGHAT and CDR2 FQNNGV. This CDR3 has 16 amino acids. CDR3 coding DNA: TGTGCCAGCAGCTTCGATAGGTCGGACAGAGGCGAGACCCAGTACTTC. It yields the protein CASSFDRSDRGETQYF. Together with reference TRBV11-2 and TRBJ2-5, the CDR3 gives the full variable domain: EAGVAQSPRYKIIEKRQSVAFWCNPISGHATLYWYQQILGQGPKLLIQFQNNGVVDDSQLPKDRFSAERLKGVDSTLKIQPAKLEDSAVYLCASSFDRSDRGETQYFGPGTRLLVL.